This entry lists 30 T cell receptor beta chains sequenced from one sample in a study of blood T cell repertoires in COVID-19. Measured with immunoSEQ multiplex PCR; TCRdb has only the in-frame clones, and not every one. The table has some 200,000 clones, more than 75% seen once. The sample taken for sequencing was peripheral blood. Receptors were obtained from a man aged 35 to 55 with active or convalescent COVID-19.

This chain joins TRBV5-1 and TRBJ1-2, with D uncertain. The CDR3 has 12 amino acids. In germline, CDR1 is SGHRS, CDR2 YFSETQ. The ends were cut back, 4 bases at V and 8 bases at J, with 12 bases in the middle. The CDR3 loop reads CASSRDIQGYTF. The CDR3 nucleotides read TGCGCCAGCAGCCGCGACATTCAAGGCTACACCTTC.

The chain employs TRBV30 and TRBJ2-5, with D possibly matching TRBD2 (7 bases). From germline, CDR1 is GTSNPN and CDR2 SVGIG (reference sequence). This CDR3 is 14 amino acids long. The ends were cut back, 3 bases at V and 4 bases at J, with 15 bases in the middle. CDR3 region: CAWSGGGGPETQYF. The CDR3 nucleotides read TGTGCCTGGAGCGGGGGAGGGGGTCCAGAGACCCAGTACTTC.

This chain joins TRBV7-2 and TRBJ1-5; D might be TRBD1 (6 bases). This CDR3 region has 14 residues. CDR1 SGHTA and CDR2 FQGNSA come from the germline V gene. The ends were cut back, 5 bases at V and 3 bases at J, with 11 bases in the middle. The DNA of the CDR3 is TGTGCCAGCAGCCAGGGGTCTCCCAATCAGCCCCAGCATTTT. It yields the protein CASSQGSPNQPQHF. The entire variable domain, with the rest obtained from reference TRBV7-2 and TRBJ1-5, is as follows: GAGVSQSPSNKVTEKGKDVELRCDPISGHTALYWYRQSLGQGLEFLIYFQGNSAPDKSGLPSDRFSAERTGGSVSTLTIQRTQQEDSAVYLCASSQGSPNQPQHFGDGTRLSIL.

The chain employs TRBV30 and TRBJ2-2; 10 bases map to TRBD2. V was clipped by 4 bases and J by 7 bases; unmatched bases: 15. Looked up from germline, CDR1 is GTSNPN and CDR2 is SVGIG (reference sequence). The CDR3 is 17 amino acids. CDR3 protein: CAWTGTRLAGGVGELFF. The CDR3 DNA sequence: TGTGCCTGGACCGGGACCCGCTTAGCGGGGGGTGTCGGGGAGCTGTTTTTT. Using reference TRBV30 and TRBJ2-2 for the parts outside the CDR3, the full variable domain is SQTIHQWPATLVQPVGSPLSLECTVEGTSNPNLYWYRQAAGRGLQLLFYSVGIGQISSEVPQNLSASRPQDRQFILSSKKLLLSDSGFYLCAWTGTRLAGGVGELFFGEGSRLTVL.

V gene TRBV28 combines with J gene TRBJ1-5, with 9 nucleotides matching TRBD1. The CDR3 contains 14 residues. From germline, CDR1 is MDHEN and CDR2 SYDVKM. V lost 7 bases and J lost 3; bases outside the gene matches: 4. The CDR3 protein is CASTNRGPNQPQHF. The CDR3 nucleotides are TGTGCCAGCACCAACAGGGGGCCCAATCAGCCCCAGCATTTT.

The chain has TRBV12-5 and TRBJ1-6; D gene unclear. This CDR3 spans 14 amino acids. V was shortened by 2 bases and J by 6 bases, with 8 bases between the two germline ends. Germline CDR1 and CDR2: LGHNT and FRNRAP. CDR3 nucleotides: TGTGCTAGTGGTTTGTCGCAGATTAATTCACCCCTCCACTTT. Its protein product is CASGLSQINSPLHF.

The table lists this clone with a few counts. The chain couples TRBV5-4 to TRBJ2-7, with a weak D call TRBD1 (6 bases). V gave up 2 bases and J gave up 2 bases, with 17 bases separating them. This CDR3 contains 16 residues. Germline CDR1 is SGHNT and CDR2 is YYREEE (reference sequence). CDR3 bases: TGTGCCAGCAGCTTTGGCCAGACAGGAGCAACCTACGAGCAGTACTTC. Amino acid sequence: CASSFGQTGATYEQYF.

The sample holds one count of this clone. The chain employs TRBV7-9 and TRBJ2-3; D unresolved. The CDR3 totals 16 residues. Germline CDR1 is SEHNR and CDR2 is FQNEAQ (reference sequence). Trimming left V 5 bases short and J 0 bases short, with 15 bases between. CDR3 nucleotides: TGTGCCAGCAGCCTATTGACGGTGACTAGCACAGATACGCAGTATTTT. Amino acid sequence: CASSLLTVTSTDTQYF.

The rearrangement links TRBV10-2 to TRBJ1-2, with TRBD1 identical over 7 bases. CDR3 length equals 16 residues. Per germline, CDR1 WSHSY and CDR2 SAAADI. After removal of 4 bases from V and 2 bases from J, the junction contained 10 bases not matched to a gene. CDR3 nucleotides: TGCGCCAGCAGTGGGTTGTCGGGACAGAAAAACTATGGCTACACCTTC. As protein: CASSGLSGQKNYGYTF.

The V and J genes are TRBV5-8 and TRBJ2-1; perhaps TRBD2 as D (5 bases). The CDR3 has 12 residues. Trimming took 2 bases from V and 9 from J, leaving 9 bases between them. Germline V CDR1 and CDR2: SGHTS, YDEGEE. Here the CDR3 reads CASSFRGLEQFF. CDR3 nucleotide sequence: TGTGCCAGCAGCTTCCGGGGTCTTGAGCAGTTCTTC.

The chain uses TRBV7-6 and TRBJ2-1, with 8 bases identical to TRBD2. This CDR3 contains 18 residues. Per the germline V gene, CDR1 is SGHVS and CDR2 is FNYEAQ. With V trimmed by 5 bases and J by 5 bases, 17 bases remained unmatched. CDR3 sequence: CASSLPLGGRIENNEQFF. CDR3 in DNA: TGTGCCAGCAGCCTCCCCCTTGGCGGGAGGATCGAGAACAATGAGCAGTTCTTC.

V gene TRBV5-4 combines with J gene TRBJ2-5; D is perhaps TRBD2 (5 bases). V was pared by 3 bases and J by 0 bases, with 12 bases between. Looked up from germline, CDR1 is SGHNT and CDR2 is YYREEE (reference sequence). The CDR3 is 15 residues long. The CDR3 loop reads CASSWGDLDQETQYF. The CDR3 nucleotides are TGTGCCAGCAGCTGGGGAGATTTGGACCAAGAGACCCAGTACTTC.

This clone was picked up one time. This chain connects TRBV28 to TRBJ1-2, with D possibly matching TRBD1 (6 bases). The V and J ends lost 5 bases and 4 bases respectively, with 11 bases between them. This CDR3 is built from 13 residues. The germline CDR1 and CDR2 sequences are MDHEN and SYDVKM. In DNA form, the CDR3 reads TGTGCCAGCAGTACAGGGCTGGTCTATGGCTACACCTTC. This translates into CASSTGLVYGYTF.

The rearrangement links TRBV9 to TRBJ2-5, with 8 bases aligning to TRBD2. J gave up 5 bases and V 1 base, and 7 bases lay outside the gene matches. This CDR3 spans 15 amino acids. Germline lookup yields CDR1 SGDLS and CDR2 YYNGEE. CDR3 sequence reads: CASSVSSGGRETQYF. The CDR3 DNA is TGTGCCAGCAGCGTATCCAGCGGGGGCAGGGAGACCCAGTACTTC.

This chain connects TRBV2 to TRBJ1-3; unclear D gene. The CDR3 contains 15 residues. Trimming cost V 1 base and J 2 bases, with 9 bases left between them. Germline V gene lookup returns CDR1 SNHLY and CDR2 FYNNEI. The CDR3 DNA reads TGTGCCAGCAGTGAAGGACGGGTCCCTGGAAACACCATATATTTT. Its protein product is CASSEGRVPGNTIYF.

The genes are TRBV6-4 and TRBJ1-6, with 10 bases aligning to TRBD1. Germline lookup yields CDR1 MRHNA and CDR2 SNTAGT. This CDR3 contains 15 residues. V lost 5 bases and J lost 10; bases outside the gene matches: 8. CDR3 sequence reads: CASSPDRGSPSPLHF. The CDR3 region has the DNA TGTGCCAGCAGTCCGGACAGGGGGTCTCCGTCACCCCTCCACTTT.

In DNA, the CDR3 is TGTGCCAGCACCCCCGGGGAGGGGGGCACTGAAGCTTTCTTT. It specifies CASTPGEGGTEAFF. The chain has TRBV6-5 and TRBJ1-1; possibly TRBD1 for D (6 bases). Germline CDR1 is MNHEY and CDR2 is SVGAGI. The V gene lost 7 bases and the J gene lost 4 bases, with 16 bases spanning the gap. The CDR3 is 14 residues long.

The chain is built from TRBV6-5 and TRBJ1-4; 8 nucleotides match TRBD1. CDR1 MNHEY and CDR2 SVGAGI come from the germline V gene. The CDR3 runs 14 residues. V lost 7 bases, J lost 6 bases, and 7 bases stayed unmatched. The CDR3 spells CASTRAGGYEKLFF. CDR3 sequence (DNA): TGTGCCAGCACCCGGGCAGGGGGCTATGAAAAACTGTTTTTT.

The chain joins TRBV3-1 (or the pseudogene TRBV3-2) to TRBJ1-6, with TRBD1 identical over 8 bases. The CDR3 contains 16 residues. V lost 3 bases to trimming and J lost 7 bases; unmatched junction nucleotides: 8. In germline, CDR1 is LGHDT, CDR2 YNNKEL (reference sequence). The CDR3 here is CASSQLQGARNSPLHF. CDR3 DNA: TGTGCCAGCAGCCAGCTGCAGGGGGCGCGGAATTCACCCCTCCACTTT.

This chain connects TRBV9 to TRBJ2-7; tentative D call: TRBD2 (6 bases). V was cut by 0 bases and J by 7 bases, with 20 bases left in between. CDR1 and CDR2 (germline): SGDLS, YYNGEE. The CDR3 contains 16 residues. CDR3 loop: CASSVGKGLGAREQYF. CDR3 bases: TGTGCCAGCAGCGTAGGTAAGGGACTTGGGGCTCGGGAGCAGTACTTC. Using reference TRBV9 and TRBJ2-7 for the parts outside the CDR3, the full variable domain is DSGVTQTPKHLITATGQRVTLRCSPRSGDLSVYWYQQSLDQGLQFLIQYYNGEERAKGNILERFSAQQFPDLHSELNLSSLELGDSALYFCASSVGKGLGAREQYFGPGTRLTVT.

The CDR3 region has the DNA TGTGCCAGCACCTATAGCGGGGGGCGATACAATGAGCAGTTCTTC. Translation: CASTYSGGRYNEQFF. The J gene is TRBJ2-1, the V gene TRBV27; TRBD2 aligns across 10 bases. The germline gives CDR1 MNHEY, CDR2 SMNVEV (reference sequence). The J segment lost 4 bases and the V segment lost 7 bases, leaving 7 bases of the junction unmatched. CDR3 size: 15 residues.

This clone was seen a few times. The rearrangement uses TRBV29-1 and TRBJ2-1; 9 bases map to TRBD1. This CDR3 is built from 16 residues. The V and J ends lost 3 bases and 4 bases, in that order; junction bases with no gene match: 10. The V gene's germline CDR1 is SQVTM and CDR2 ANQGSEA. The CDR3 DNA sequence: TGCAGCGTTGAGAGACAGGGGGATTGGGCTTACAATGAGCAGTTCTTC. This encodes CSVERQGDWAYNEQFF.

The chain joins TRBV9 to TRBJ2-2; 10 bases align to TRBD1. CDR1 and CDR2 from the germline V gene are SGDLS and YYNGEE. The CDR3 runs to 17 residues. With V trimmed by 4 bases and J by 4 bases, 10 bases remained unmatched. CDR3 sequence (DNA): TGTGCCAGCAGCACCCTGGACAGGGGGAAGGGCACCGGGGAGCTGTTTTTT. It encodes CASSTLDRGKGTGELFF.

V and J are TRBV11-2 and TRBJ1-5; tentative D call: TRBD1 (5 bases). CDR3 length: 15 amino acids. Between the trimmed V and J ends, which lost 3 bases and 5 bases, there was a span of 14 bases. Germline values: CDR1 SGHAT, CDR2 FQNNGV. CDR3 bases: TGTGCCAGCAGCTTGGGACTAGGTGTCGATCAGCCCCAGCATTTT. Its translation: CASSLGLGVDQPQHF.

This clone came up once. This chain connects TRBV9 to TRBJ2-2, with 8 bases that match TRBD1. The CDR3 has 16 amino acids. Germline lookup yields CDR1 SGDLS and CDR2 YYNGEE. J lost 2 bases, V lost 0 bases, and 3 bases had no gene match. CDR3 nucleotides: TGTGCCAGCAGCGTAGGACAGGGGACAAACACCGGGGAGCTGTTTTTT. Protein product: CASSVGQGTNTGELFF.

The chain is built from TRBV3-1 (or the pseudogene TRBV3-2) and TRBJ2-3; TRBD1 agrees at 10 bases. J gave up 4 bases and V 0 bases, and 4 bases lay outside the gene matches. This CDR3 is 16 amino acids long. Germline V gene lookup returns CDR1 LGHDT and CDR2 YNNKEL (reference sequence). CDR3 nucleotides: TGTGCCAGCAGCCAAGATGTGACAGGGGGCGCAGATACGCAGTATTTT. Its protein is CASSQDVTGGADTQYF.

V usage is TRBV2 and J usage is TRBJ1-1; the D is unclear. The V end lost 7 bases, the J end lost 0 bases, and 12 bases lay between the germline ends. The CDR3 has 14 residues. The germline gives CDR1 SNHLY, CDR2 FYNNEI. CDR3 loop: CASKTKNLNTEAFF. CDR3 nucleotides: TGTGCCAGCAAAACCAAGAACTTGAACACTGAAGCTTTCTTT.

The rearrangement uses TRBV4-1 and TRBJ1-4; D possibly corresponds to TRBD1 (5 bases). The germline V gene has CDR1 MGHRA and CDR2 YSYEKL. V lost 4 bases and J 3 bases, leaving 24 bases between the germline ends. The CDR3 has 19 residues. The chain's CDR3 is CASSRFPGLAKTANEKLFF. The CDR3 DNA is TGCGCCAGCAGCCGTTTTCCGGGACTAGCCAAAACGGCTAATGAAAAACTGTTTTTT.

The rearrangement links TRBV4-1 to TRBJ1-5; no clear D gene. The ends were cut back, 1 base at V and 9 bases at J, with 7 bases in the middle. Per germline, CDR1 MGHRA and CDR2 YSYEKL. This CDR3 spans 12 amino acids. CDR3 loop: CASSQGDLPQHF. The CDR3 nucleotides are TGCGCCAGCAGCCAAGGAGATCTGCCCCAGCATTTT.

The chain employs TRBV18 and TRBJ1-1; a weak D match, TRBD1 (5 bases). CDR3 length equals 16 residues. Deletions cut 1 base from V and 0 bases from J, with 12 bases between. Germline CDR1 KGHSH, CDR2 LQKENI. CDR3 protein: CASSPLSQGMNTEAFF. The CDR3 coding sequence is TGTGCCAGCTCACCACTCTCCCAGGGAATGAACACTGAAGCTTTCTTT.